The clone carrying this T cell receptor beta chain appeared once. The protocol was immunoSEQ multiplex PCR, while the TCRdb copy is restricted to in-frame clones and leaves out a portion. This sample has approximately 240,000 clones, with around four fifths found just once. The sample is drawn from a study of blood T cell repertoires in COVID-19. Unmatched junction bases numbered 8, after V lost 10 bases and J lost 3 bases. Germline CDR1 reads MNHEY; CDR2 reads SVGAGI. This CDR3 spans 15 amino acids. The chain has TRBV6-5 and TRBJ2-3; 12 bases align to TRBD2. The sequenced sample consisted of peripheral blood. This TCR derives from a woman in her sixties with active or convalescent COVID-19. The chain's CDR3 is CATSLAGGGTDTQYF. The DNA of the CDR3 is TGTGCCACCTCACTAGCGGGAGGAGGGACAGATACGCAGTATTTT.